This passage covers 27 T cell receptor beta chains from one sample sequenced in a study of T cell responses to AZD1222 COVID-19 vaccine. Method: immunoSEQ multiplex PCR; TCRdb's copy keeps in-frame clones and lacks some. The repertoire holds roughly 100,000 clones, approximately 88% seen once, with roughly 2.7% in the top ten. Material: peripheral blood, obtained on day 0 of AZD1222 vaccination. These receptors all stem from an adult in good health.

The V call is TRBV5-8, the J call TRBJ1-2; D possibly corresponds to TRBD1 (5 bases). Germline V CDR1 and CDR2: SGHTS, YDEGEE. V gave up 4 bases and J gave up 6 bases, with 22 bases separating them. This CDR3 has 16 residues. CDR3 protein: CASSPTQGRDVNGYTF. CDR3 bases: TGTGCCAGCAGCCCGACCCAGGGTAGAGACGTTAATGGCTACACCTTC.

The chain recombines TRBV29-1 with TRBJ1-1; D remains ambiguous. This CDR3 region has 14 residues. The V end was cut by 6 bases, the J end by 5 bases, with 19 bases between. Germline V CDR1 and CDR2: SQVTM, ANQGSEA. The CDR3 nucleotides read TGCAGCGTCGAAATGAGGTGGCCCGAAACTGAAGCTTTCTTT. The encoded protein is CSVEMRWPETEAFF.

V usage is TRBV11-2 and J usage is TRBJ2-7, with 7 bases aligning to TRBD1. The CDR3 sequence is 16 residues long. Trimming at V came to 1 base and at J to 2 bases, leaving 8 bases not matched to a gene. CDR1 is SGHAT and CDR2 is FQNNGV in the germline V gene. In DNA, the CDR3 is TGTGCCAGCAGCTTAGCGTTTCAGGGGGTTACCTACGAGCAGTACTTC. Its protein product is CASSLAFQGVTYEQYF.

The genes are TRBV5-1 and TRBJ1-1; D not resolved. CDR1 SGHRS and CDR2 YFSETQ come from the germline V gene. Trimming removed 7 bases at V and 1 base at J, with 11 bases between. CDR3 size: 13 residues. The CDR3 sequence: CASARIKNTEAFF. The CDR3, as DNA: TGCGCCAGCGCCCGGATTAAGAACACTGAAGCTTTCTTT.

This rearrangement joins TRBV5-1 to TRBJ1-5, with D unresolved. This CDR3 spans 13 amino acids. V lost 4 bases and J lost 2, with 7 bases in between. Germline V gives CDR1 SGHRS, CDR2 YFSETQ. This CDR3 is CASSLGRNQPQHF. Written as DNA, the CDR3 is TGCGCCAGCAGCCTAGGGCGCAATCAGCCCCAGCATTTT.

This chain joins TRBV10-3 and TRBJ2-7, with TRBD2 as a possible D gene (5 bases). Per the germline V gene, CDR1 is ENHRY and CDR2 is SYGVKD. V lost 0 bases, J lost 5 bases, and 26 bases lay in between. This CDR3 has 19 amino acids. CDR3 in amino acids: CAISESIDSLTGMRDEQYF. The CDR3 DNA is TGTGCCATCAGTGAGTCGATCGATAGCCTAACGGGAATGAGGGACGAGCAGTACTTC.

This chain links TRBV6-1 with TRBJ2-2; D gene uncertain. V lost 1 base, J lost 6 bases, and 9 bases lay in between. Germline V lookup: CDR1 MNHNS, CDR2 SASEGT. This CDR3 region has 14 residues. CDR3 sequence: CASSEGGGSGELFF. CDR3 nucleotide sequence: TGTGCCAGCAGTGAAGGTGGTGGTTCCGGGGAGCTGTTTTTT.

The rearrangement joins TRBV10-3 to TRBJ1-1; D possibly corresponds to TRBD1 (5 bases). This CDR3 has 12 residues. V shed 6 bases and J shed 1 base, with 6 bases lying between them. In germline, CDR1 is ENHRY, CDR2 SYGVKD. CDR3 sequence: CAIRTANTEAFF. CDR3 in DNA: TGTGCCATCAGGACAGCGAACACTGAAGCTTTCTTT.

The CDR3 reads CASSSVTGGHGYTF. The CDR3 DNA follows: TGTGCCAGCAGCTCCGTGACAGGGGGCCATGGCTACACCTTC. The chain couples TRBV7-9 to TRBJ1-2, with 10 nucleotides matching TRBD1. Trimming cost V 4 bases and J 6 bases; bases outside gene matches: 5. Looked up from germline, CDR1 is SEHNR and CDR2 is FQNEAQ (reference sequence). The CDR3 has 14 amino acids.

V and J are TRBV4-3 and TRBJ2-7, with 7 bases that match TRBD1. V lost 5 bases and J lost 2; bases outside the gene matches: 12. There are 16 residues in the CDR3. From germline, CDR1 is LGHNA and CDR2 YSLEER. CDR3 region: CASSFSGTGETYEQYF. CDR3 nucleotide sequence: TGCGCCAGCAGCTTTTCCGGTACAGGGGAGACCTACGAGCAGTACTTC.

V and J are TRBV28 and TRBJ1-1, with 8 bases identical to TRBD1. Losses at the gene ends were 3 bases for V and 4 bases for J; bases not matched to a gene: 7. Per germline, CDR1 MDHEN and CDR2 SYDVKM. The CDR3 is 15 residues long. CDR3 nucleotide sequence: TGTGCCAGCAGTTTGCCAGGACAGGGTGGCACTGAAGCTTTCTTT. Protein product: CASSLPGQGGTEAFF.

The chain combines TRBV5-5 with TRBJ2-5; no clear D. CDR3 size: 14 residues. The germline V gene has CDR1 SGHKS and CDR2 YYEKEE (reference sequence). Trimming pared 0 bases from V and 3 bases from J, leaving 9 bases between. This chain's CDR3 is CASSLGSGKETQYF. The CDR3 nucleotides are TGTGCCAGCAGCTTGGGGAGTGGAAAAGAGACCCAGTACTTC.

As for this clone: The same CDR3 arises from other DNA sequences in this sample as well. J is TRBJ2-2 and V is TRBV3-1 (or the pseudogene TRBV3-2); no clear D gene. This CDR3 has 14 amino acids. V was clipped by 1 base and J by 1 base, with 4 bases between them. CDR1 and CDR2 (germline): LGHDT, YNNKEL (reference sequence). DNA for the CDR3: TGTGCCAGCAGCCAAGTCCAGAACACCGGGGAGCTGTTTTTT. Its translation: CASSQVQNTGELFF.

The rearrangement uses TRBV12-3 or TRBV12-4 and TRBJ1-2; the match to TRBD1 covers 7 bases. Trimming at V came to 6 bases and at J to 6 bases, leaving 7 bases not matched to a gene. The CDR3 loop spans 13 amino acids. CDR3 DNA sequence: TGTGCCAGCAGCTCTCTCACAGGGGATGGCTACACCTTC. Its translation is CASSSLTGDGYTF.

The J gene is TRBJ2-2, the V gene TRBV4-1; no clear D. This CDR3 spans 17 amino acids. CDR1 is MGHRA and CDR2 is YSYEKL in the germline V gene. The V end was cut by 1 base, the J end by 4 bases, with 16 bases between. The CDR3 DNA reads as TGCGCCAGCAGCCAAGGTTTGCAGCCCCAAGGCACCGGGGAGCTGTTTTTT. Protein: CASSQGLQPQGTGELFF.

The chain carries TRBV14 and TRBJ2-1; the match to TRBD2 covers 9 bases. V shed 4 bases, J shed 8 bases, and the junction held 9 bases outside the gene matches. The CDR3 runs 15 residues. Per germline, CDR1 SGHDN and CDR2 FVKESK. As DNA, the CDR3 is TGTGCCAGCAGCCCGCCAGCGGGGGGTTCCGATGAGCAGTTCTTC. Translating it yields CASSPPAGGSDEQFF.

The genes are TRBV19 and TRBJ1-1; 8 bases align to TRBD1. Germline trimming cut 5 bases from V and 7 bases from J; bases unmatched to any gene: 12. Germline lookup yields CDR1 LNHDA and CDR2 SQIVND (reference sequence). The CDR3 totals 15 residues. The CDR3 DNA follows: TGTGCCAGTAGTCCCTTCGGACAGGGTAAGGTTGAAGCTTTCTTT. Translating it yields CASSPFGQGKVEAFF.

The chain uses TRBV15 and TRBJ1-5; D call uncertain. V lost 1 base to trimming and J lost 10 bases, with 8 bases between them. CDR3 size: 12 residues. Germline CDR1 and CDR2: LNHNV and YYDKDF (reference sequence). DNA of the CDR3: TGTGCCACCAGCAGAGGCACGATACCCCAGCATTTT. Translated: CATSRGTIPQHF.

This rearrangement joins TRBV27 to TRBJ2-7, with 7 nucleotides matching TRBD2. Looked up from germline, CDR1 is MNHEY and CDR2 is SMNVEV (reference sequence). This CDR3 has 21 amino acids. The J segment lost 0 bases and the V segment lost 3 bases, leaving 23 bases of the junction unmatched. The DNA of the CDR3 is TGTGCCAGCAGTTTCTCTGTATCAGGTTCGGGGCGGACTAGGACCTCCTACGAGCAGTACTTC. It codes for CASSFSVSGSGRTRTSYEQYF.

This clone was seen just once. The rearrangement joins TRBV4-2 to TRBJ1-3; the D is unclear. Germline V CDR1 and CDR2: LGHNA, YNFKEQ. This CDR3 is built from 13 residues. The V end lost 5 bases, the J end lost 4 bases, and 9 bases lay between the germline ends. The CDR3 loop reads CASSEAAGNTIYF. CDR3 DNA sequence: TGTGCCAGCAGCGAAGCCGCAGGAAACACCATATATTTT.

The chain joins TRBV12-3 or TRBV12-4 to TRBJ2-7, with D unresolved. The length of the CDR3 is 12 residues. Trimming cost V 4 bases and J 5 bases, with 9 bases left between them. Here the CDR3 reads CASSSPVDEQYF. As DNA, the CDR3 is TGTGCCAGCAGTTCCCCGGTCGACGAGCAGTACTTC.

The chain couples TRBV28 to TRBJ2-1; weak D call: TRBD2 (7 bases). Trimming removed 4 bases at V and 8 bases at J, with 33 bases between. This CDR3 contains 20 residues. Germline V CDR1 and CDR2: MDHEN, SYDVKM. CDR3 sequence reads: CASSSYWGGRKGGIVYEQFF. The DNA of the CDR3 is TGTGCCAGCAGTTCCTATTGGGGGGGGCGCAAAGGCGGGATCGTCTATGAGCAGTTCTTC.

V is TRBV4-3 and J is TRBJ2-3; tentatively, D is TRBD1 or TRBD2 (5 bases each). The germline gives CDR1 LGHNA, CDR2 YSLEER. Between the trimmed V and J ends, which lost 0 bases and 3 bases, there was a span of 10 bases. CDR3 length: 15 amino acids. CDR3 nucleotides: TGCGCCAGCAGCCAAGATAACGGGGCGACAGATACGCAGTATTTT. Protein: CASSQDNGATDTQYF.

The chain links TRBV18 to TRBJ2-3, with D possibly being TRBD1 (6 bases). V lost 3 bases to trimming and J lost 1 base, with 14 bases between them. Per germline, CDR1 KGHSH and CDR2 LQKENI. The CDR3 loop spans 16 amino acids. The CDR3 DNA is TGTGCCAGCTCACCGCGAGGGGGAACCCGCACAGATACGCAGTATTTT. Translating gives CASSPRGGTRTDTQYF.

The genes are TRBV19 and TRBJ2-6; D is perhaps TRBD1 or TRBD2 (5 bases each). From germline, CDR1 is LNHDA and CDR2 SQIVND (reference sequence). The CDR3 is 15 residues long. V was cut by 1 base and J by 4 bases, with 8 bases left in between. CDR3 bases: TGTGCCAGTAGTATAGGGGACCCCGGGGCCAACGTCCTGACTTTC. Its translation: CASSIGDPGANVLTF.

The gene calls are TRBV3-1 (or the pseudogene TRBV3-2) and TRBJ2-7; tentative D call: TRBD2 (5 bases). Between the trimmed V and J ends, which lost 4 bases and 3 bases, there was a span of 16 bases. CDR1 is LGHDT and CDR2 is YNNKEL in the germline V gene (reference sequence). The CDR3 has 15 residues. CDR3: CASSPQVDGGYEQYF. In DNA, the CDR3 is TGTGCCAGCAGCCCCCAAGTGGACGGAGGCTACGAGCAGTACTTC.

This clone was found once. The chain couples TRBV10-3 to TRBJ1-2; 7 bases fit TRBD1. Germline CDR1 is ENHRY and CDR2 is SYGVKD. CDR3 length equals 14 residues. With V trimmed by 4 bases and J by 5 bases, 7 bases remained unmatched. The CDR3 sequence: CAISAGTDAYGYTF. The CDR3 region has the DNA TGTGCCATCAGTGCCGGGACAGACGCGTATGGCTACACCTTC.